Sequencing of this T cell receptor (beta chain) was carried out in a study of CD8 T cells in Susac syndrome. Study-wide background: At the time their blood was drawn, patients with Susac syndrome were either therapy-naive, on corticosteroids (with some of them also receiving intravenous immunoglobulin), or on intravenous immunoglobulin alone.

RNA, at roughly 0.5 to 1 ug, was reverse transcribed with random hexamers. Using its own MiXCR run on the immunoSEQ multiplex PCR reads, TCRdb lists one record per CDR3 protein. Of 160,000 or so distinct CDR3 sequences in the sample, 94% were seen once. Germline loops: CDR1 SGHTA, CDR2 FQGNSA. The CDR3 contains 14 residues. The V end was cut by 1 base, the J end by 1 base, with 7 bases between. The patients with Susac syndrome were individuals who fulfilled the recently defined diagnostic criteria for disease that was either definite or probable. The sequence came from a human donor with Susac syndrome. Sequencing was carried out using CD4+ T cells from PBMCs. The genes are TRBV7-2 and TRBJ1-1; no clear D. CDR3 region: CASSLVGRNTEAFF. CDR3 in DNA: TGTGCCAGCAGCTTAGTCGGAAGGAACACTGAAGCTTTCTTT.